This TCR beta chain is from a study of spatial heterogeneity in lung cancer. Trimming stripped 5 bases from V and 0 bases from J, with 14 bases between. This CDR3 has 15 residues. TCR cDNA molecules each carried a unique molecular identifier. A single record per CDR3 protein comes from TCRdb applying MiXCR to the 5' RACE reads. Of some 21,000 distinct CDR3 sequences listed, around 4.3% were seen once; the top ten hold over 7%. As for time point: sample taken at primary tumor resection. There were 72 donors, all of them untreated patients with early-stage non-small cell lung cancer. Whole RNA obtained from tumor, nontumor lung or frozen PBMC underwent sequencing without sorting. This clonotype was detected ten times or more.

This chain uses TRBV12-3 or TRBV12-4 with TRBJ2-7; D possibly corresponds to TRBD1 (6 bases). The source material was PBMCs, sampled at surgery. The source of this sequence is a male donor with early-stage non-small cell lung cancer. This CDR3 is CASSPRDIFSYEQYF. DNA for the CDR3: TGTGCCAGCAGTCCTAGGGACATTTTCTCCTACGAGCAGTACTTC.